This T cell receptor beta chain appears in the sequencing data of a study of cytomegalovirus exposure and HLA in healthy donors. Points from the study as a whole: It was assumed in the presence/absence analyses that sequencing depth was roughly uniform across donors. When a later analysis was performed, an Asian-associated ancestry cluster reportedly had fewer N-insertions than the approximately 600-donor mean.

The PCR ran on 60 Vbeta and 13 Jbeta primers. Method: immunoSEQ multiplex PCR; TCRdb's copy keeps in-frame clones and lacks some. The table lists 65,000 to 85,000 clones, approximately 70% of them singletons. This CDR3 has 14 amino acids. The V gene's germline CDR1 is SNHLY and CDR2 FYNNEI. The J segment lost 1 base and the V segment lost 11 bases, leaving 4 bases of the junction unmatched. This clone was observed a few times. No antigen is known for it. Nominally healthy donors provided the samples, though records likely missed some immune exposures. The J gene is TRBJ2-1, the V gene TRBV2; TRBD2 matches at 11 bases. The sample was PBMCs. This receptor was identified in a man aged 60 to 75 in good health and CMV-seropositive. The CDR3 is CAGGTSGSYNEQFF. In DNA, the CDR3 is TGTGCCGGTGGGACTAGCGGATCCTACAATGAGCAGTTCTTC.